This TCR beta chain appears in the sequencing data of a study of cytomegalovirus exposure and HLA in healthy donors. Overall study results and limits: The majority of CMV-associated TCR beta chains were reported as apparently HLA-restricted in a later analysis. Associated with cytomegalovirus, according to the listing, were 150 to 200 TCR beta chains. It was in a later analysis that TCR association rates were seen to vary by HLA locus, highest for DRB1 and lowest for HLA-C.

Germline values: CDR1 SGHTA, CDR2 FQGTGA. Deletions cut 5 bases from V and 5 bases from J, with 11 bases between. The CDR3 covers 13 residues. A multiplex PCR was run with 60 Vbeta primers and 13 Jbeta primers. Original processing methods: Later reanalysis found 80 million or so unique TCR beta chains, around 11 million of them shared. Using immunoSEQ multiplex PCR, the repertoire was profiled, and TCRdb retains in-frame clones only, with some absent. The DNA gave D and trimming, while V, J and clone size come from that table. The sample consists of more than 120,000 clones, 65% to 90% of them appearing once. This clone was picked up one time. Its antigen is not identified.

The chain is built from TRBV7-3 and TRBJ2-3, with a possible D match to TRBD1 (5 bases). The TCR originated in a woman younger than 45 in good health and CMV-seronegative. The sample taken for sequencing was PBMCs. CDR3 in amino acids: CASSIVQGDTQYF. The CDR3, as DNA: TGTGCCAGCAGCATCGTCCAGGGAGATACGCAGTATTTT.